This T cell receptor beta chain came from a study of regulatory T cells in long-lasting Graves disease. The authors built TCR beta libraries using iRepertoire HTBI primers and Arm-PCR of CDR3 regions. TCRdb analysed the multiplex PCR reads with MiXCR anew, one entry per CDR3 protein. Altogether about 380,000 distinct CDR3 sequences are present, 15% to 18% being singletons, with the ten largest covering about 20%. There are 17 residues in the CDR3. V lost 1 base to trimming and J lost 4 bases, with 19 bases between them. Time point indicated: newly diagnosed GD, antithyroid drugs for less than 3 months. From PBMCs, RNA was extracted and then used to make the TCR library. This clonotype was observed many times.

This receptor was identified in a female donor with Graves disease. The chain has TRBV12-3 or TRBV12-4 and TRBJ1-2; tentative D call: TRBD1 (5 bases). The source material was peripheral blood mononuclear cells (PBMCs), sampled at new diagnosis, from a patient treated with antithyroid drugs. The CDR3 loop is CASSLGRRADSRYGYTF. The DNA for the CDR3 is TGTGCCAGCAGTTTAGGTCGCAGGGCTGATTCCCGCTATGGCTACACCTTC.